A single TCR beta chain is shown here with its context. These data come from a study of blood T cell repertoires in COVID-19. Clones were sequenced by immunoSEQ multiplex PCR, and TCRdb holds only the in-frame ones, with some missing. This table holds 14,000 to 15,000 clones, around 92% found once. The ends were cut back, 3 bases at V and 1 base at J, with 12 bases in the middle. The CDR3 length is 15 residues. The germline CDR1 and CDR2 sequences are SGHTA and FQGNSA. The sample comprised peripheral blood. The sequence came from a human donor with active COVID-19. The donor label of this sample is uncertain. The chain recombines TRBV7-2 with TRBJ1-1; D might be TRBD1 (5 bases). The CDR3 nucleotides read TGTGCCAGCAGCTTCGGCGACAGAGCGAACACTGAAGCTTTCTTT. Protein sequence: CASSFGDRANTEAFF. Variable domain in full (rest from reference TRBV7-2 and TRBJ1-1): GAGVSQSPSNKVTEKGKDVELRCDPISGHTALYWYRQSLGQGLEFLIYFQGNSAPDKSGLPSDRFSAERTGGSVSTLTIQRTQQEDSAVYLCASSFGDRANTEAFFGQGTRLTVV.